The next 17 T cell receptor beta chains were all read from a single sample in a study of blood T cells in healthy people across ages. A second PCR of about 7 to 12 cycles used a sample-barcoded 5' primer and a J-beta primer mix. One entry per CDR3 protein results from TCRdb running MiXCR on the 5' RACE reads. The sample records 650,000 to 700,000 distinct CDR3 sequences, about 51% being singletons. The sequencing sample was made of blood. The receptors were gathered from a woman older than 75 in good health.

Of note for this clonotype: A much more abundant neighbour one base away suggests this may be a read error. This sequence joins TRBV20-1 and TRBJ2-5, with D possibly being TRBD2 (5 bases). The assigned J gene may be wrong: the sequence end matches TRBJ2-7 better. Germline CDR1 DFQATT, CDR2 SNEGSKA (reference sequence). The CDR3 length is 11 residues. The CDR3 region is CIAKGAYEQYF. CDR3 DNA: TGCATTGCTAAGGGAGCCTACGAGCAGTACTTC.

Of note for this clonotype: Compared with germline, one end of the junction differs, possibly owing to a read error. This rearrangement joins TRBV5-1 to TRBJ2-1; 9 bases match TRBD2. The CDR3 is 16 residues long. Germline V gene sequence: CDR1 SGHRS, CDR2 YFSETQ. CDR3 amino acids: CASNLGTSRRYNEQFF. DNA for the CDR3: TGCGCCAGCAACTTGGGGACTAGCCGACGTTACAATGAGCAGTTCTTC.

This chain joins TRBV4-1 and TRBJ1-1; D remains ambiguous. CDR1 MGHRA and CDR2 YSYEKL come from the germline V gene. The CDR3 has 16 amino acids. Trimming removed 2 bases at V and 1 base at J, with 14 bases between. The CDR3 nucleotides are TGCGCCAGCAGCCAACCCCCCGGAGCAGCGAACACTGAAGCTTTCTTT. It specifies CASSQPPGAANTEAFF.

The CDR3 bases are TGCAGTGCCAATAGGTTGGCGGGGGGAGAGCAGTACTTC. This gives the protein CSANRLAGGEQYF. This sequence joins TRBV20-1 and TRBJ2-5, with 8 bases matching TRBD2. V was pared by 6 bases and J by 11 bases, with 14 bases of the junction left unmatched. The germline V gene has CDR1 DFQATT and CDR2 SNEGSKA (reference sequence). This CDR3 spans 13 amino acids.

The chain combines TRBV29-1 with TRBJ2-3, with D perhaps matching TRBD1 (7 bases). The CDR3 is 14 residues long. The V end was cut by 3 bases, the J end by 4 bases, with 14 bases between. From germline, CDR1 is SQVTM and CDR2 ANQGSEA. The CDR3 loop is CSVEVQGGPDTQYF. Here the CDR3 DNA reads TGCAGCGTTGAGGTGCAGGGGGGCCCAGATACGCAGTATTTT.

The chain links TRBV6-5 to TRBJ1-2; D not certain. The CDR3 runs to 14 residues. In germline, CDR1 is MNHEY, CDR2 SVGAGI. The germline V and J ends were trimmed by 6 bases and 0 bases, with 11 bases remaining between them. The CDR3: CASRPPGTNYGYTF. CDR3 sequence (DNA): TGTGCCAGCAGGCCCCCCGGGACTAACTATGGCTACACCTTC.

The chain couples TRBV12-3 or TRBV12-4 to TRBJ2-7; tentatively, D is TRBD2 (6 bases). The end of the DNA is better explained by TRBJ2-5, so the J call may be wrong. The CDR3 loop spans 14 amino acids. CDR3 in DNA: TGTGCCAGCGGGGGGAGCAGAGGACAAGAGACCCAGTACTTC. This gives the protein CASGGSRGQETQYF.

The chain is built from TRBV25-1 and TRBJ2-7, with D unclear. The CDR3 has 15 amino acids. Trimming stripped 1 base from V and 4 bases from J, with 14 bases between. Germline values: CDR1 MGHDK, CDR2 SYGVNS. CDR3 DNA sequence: TGTGCCAGCAGTGAATTGTCACAGCCTCCGTACGAGCAGTACTTC. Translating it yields CASSELSQPPYEQYF.

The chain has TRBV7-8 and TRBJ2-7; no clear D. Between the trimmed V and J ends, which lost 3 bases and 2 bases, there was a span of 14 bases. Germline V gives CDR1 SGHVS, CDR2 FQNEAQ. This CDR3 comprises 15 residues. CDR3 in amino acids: CASSFPVRGAYEQYF. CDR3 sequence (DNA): TGTGCCAGCAGCTTTCCGGTCCGAGGTGCCTACGAGCAGTACTTC. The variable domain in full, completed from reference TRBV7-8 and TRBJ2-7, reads GAGVSQSPRYKVAKRGQDVALRCDPISGHVSLFWYQQALGQGPEFLTYFQNEAQLDKSGLPSDRFFAERPEGSVSTLKIQRTQQEDSAVYLCASSFPVRGAYEQYFGPGTRLTVT.

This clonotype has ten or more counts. This chain's CDR3 is CASSLETGDQETQYF. The CDR3 bases are TGCGCCAGCAGCTTGGAGACAGGGGACCAAGAGACCCAGTACTTC. The rearrangement links TRBV5-1 to TRBJ2-5; TRBD1 agrees at 8 bases. The CDR3 contains 15 residues. Germline lookup yields CDR1 SGHRS and CDR2 YFSETQ. V dropped 0 bases and J dropped 0; count of bases not matched to a gene: 1. The full variable domain, with the rest looked up from reference TRBV5-1 and TRBJ2-5, is KAGVTQTPRYLIKTRGQQVTLSCSPISGHRSVSWYQQTPGQGLQFLFEYFSETQRNKGNFPGRFSGRQFSNSRSEMNVSTLELGDSALYLCASSLETGDQETQYFGPGTRLLVL.

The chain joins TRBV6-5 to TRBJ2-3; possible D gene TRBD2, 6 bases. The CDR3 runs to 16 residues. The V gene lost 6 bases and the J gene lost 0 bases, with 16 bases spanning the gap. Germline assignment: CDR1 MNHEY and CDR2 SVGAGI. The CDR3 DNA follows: TGTGCCAGCAGAACGGGGAGGACGCCGAGCACAGATACGCAGTATTTT. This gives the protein CASRTGRTPSTDTQYF.

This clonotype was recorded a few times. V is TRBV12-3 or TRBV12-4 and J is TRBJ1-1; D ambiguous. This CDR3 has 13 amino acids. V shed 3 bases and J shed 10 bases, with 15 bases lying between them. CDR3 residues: CASSFREAATAFF. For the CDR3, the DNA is TGTGCCAGCAGTTTCCGGGAAGCGGCTACAGCTTTCTTT.

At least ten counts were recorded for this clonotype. The CDR3 DNA reads as TGCGCCAGCAGCCCGACAGGTCCAGGTACGCAGTATTTT. It yields the protein CASSPTGPGTQYF. The chain links TRBV5-1 to TRBJ2-3; D possibly corresponds to TRBD1 (6 bases). The CDR3 contains 13 residues. V shed 4 bases and J shed 8 bases, with 14 bases lying between them. Germline CDR1 reads SGHRS; CDR2 reads YFSETQ.

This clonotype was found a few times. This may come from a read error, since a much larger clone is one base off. Here the CDR3 reads CASRPSLAVYTDTQYF. The CDR3 region has the DNA TGTGCCAGCAGACCCTCACTAGCGGTTTACACAGATACGCAGTATTTT. This chain uses TRBV6-5 with TRBJ2-3; 8 bases agree with TRBD2. J lost 2 bases, V lost 6 bases, and 10 bases had no gene match. The CDR3 consists of 16 residues. In germline, CDR1 is MNHEY, CDR2 SVGAGI.

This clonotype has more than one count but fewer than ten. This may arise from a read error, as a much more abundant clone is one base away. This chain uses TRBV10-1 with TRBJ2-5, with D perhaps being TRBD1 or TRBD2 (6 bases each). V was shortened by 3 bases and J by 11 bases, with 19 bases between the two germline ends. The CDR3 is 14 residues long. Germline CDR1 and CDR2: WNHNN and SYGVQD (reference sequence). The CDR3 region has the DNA TGCGCCAGCAGTGACGGGGGCGCAAATAATGAGCAGTACTTC. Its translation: CASSDGGANNEQYF.

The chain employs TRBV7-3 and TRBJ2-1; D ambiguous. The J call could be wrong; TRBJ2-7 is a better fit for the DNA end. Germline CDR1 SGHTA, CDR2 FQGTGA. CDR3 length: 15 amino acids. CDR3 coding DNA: TGTGCCAGCAGCCCCCCGGGCAGAGAATACAATGAGCAGTACTTC. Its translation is CASSPPGREYNEQYF.

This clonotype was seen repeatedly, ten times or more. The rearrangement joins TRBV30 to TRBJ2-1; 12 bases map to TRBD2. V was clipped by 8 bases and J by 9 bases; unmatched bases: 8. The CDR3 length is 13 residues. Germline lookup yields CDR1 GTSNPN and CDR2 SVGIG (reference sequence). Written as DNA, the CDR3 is TGTGCCACAGGGCTAGCGGGGGGGATTGAGCAGTTCTTC. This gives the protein CATGLAGGIEQFF.